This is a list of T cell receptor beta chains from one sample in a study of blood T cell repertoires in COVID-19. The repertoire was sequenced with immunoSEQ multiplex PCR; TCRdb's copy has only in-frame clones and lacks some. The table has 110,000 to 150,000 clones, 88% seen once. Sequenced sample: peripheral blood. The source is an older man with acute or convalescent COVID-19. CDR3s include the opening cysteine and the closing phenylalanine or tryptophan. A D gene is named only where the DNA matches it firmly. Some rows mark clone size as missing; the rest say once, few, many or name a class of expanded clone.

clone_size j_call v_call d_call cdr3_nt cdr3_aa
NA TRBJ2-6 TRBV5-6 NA TGTGCCAGCAGCTTGGATCTTGGGGCAGTCTCTGGGGCCAACGTCCTGACTTTC CASSLDLGAVSGANVLTF
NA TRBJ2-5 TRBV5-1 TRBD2 TGCGCCAGCAGCTCTCCGGGGGGGAATGAAGAGACCCAGTACTTC CASSSPGGNEETQYF
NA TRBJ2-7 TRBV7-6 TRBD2 TGTGCCAGCAGCTCGCTAGCGGGAGGCCCCTACGAGCAGTACTTC CASSSLAGGPYEQYF
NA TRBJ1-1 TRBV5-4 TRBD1 TGTGCCAGCAGCTTGGGACAGGGAGTGACTATGAACACTGAAGCTTTCTTT CASSLGQGVTMNTEAFF
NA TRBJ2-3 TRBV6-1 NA TGTGCCAGCAGTGAAGCTTCGGTCAGGGATACGCAGTATTTT CASSEASVRDTQYF
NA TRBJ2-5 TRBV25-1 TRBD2 TGTGCCAGCAGTGCGAGCGGGACGGAGACCCAGTACTTC CASSASGTETQYF
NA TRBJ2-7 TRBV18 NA TGTGCCAGCTCACCGGGGGGACAGACCTACGAGCAGTACTTC CASSPGGQTYEQYF
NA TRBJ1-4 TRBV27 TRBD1 TGTGCCAGCAGTTTACAGGGGGTGGCAACTAATGAAAAACTGTTTTTT CASSLQGVATNEKLFF
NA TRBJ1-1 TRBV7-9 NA TGTGCCAGCAGCTTAGTCGGGAACACTGAAGCTTTCTTT CASSLVGNTEAFF
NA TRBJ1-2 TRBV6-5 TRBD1 TGTGCCAGCACCAAACAGGGGTTAGGGGGCTACACCTTC CASTKQGLGGYTF
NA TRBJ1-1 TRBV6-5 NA TGTGCCAGCAGTTCATACACTGAAGCTTTCTTT CASSSYTEAFF
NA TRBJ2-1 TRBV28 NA TGTGCCAGCAGTTACAGCCTACCTTCCTACAATGAGCAGTTCTTC CASSYSLPSYNEQFF
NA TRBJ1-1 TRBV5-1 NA TGCGCCAGCAGCTCGTCGGGAGGGTATGAAGCTTTCTTT CASSSSGGYEAFF
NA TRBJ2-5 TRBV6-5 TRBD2 TGTGCCAGCCCCTCTAGCGGGAGTTTGGGGGAGACCCAGTACTTC CASPSSGSLGETQYF
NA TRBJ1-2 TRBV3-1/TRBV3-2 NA TGTGCCAGCAGCCAAGAGGGAGGGGACCCTATCTATGGCTACACCTTC CASSQEGGDPIYGYTF
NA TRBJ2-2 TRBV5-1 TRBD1 TGCGCCAGCAGCACTTTTGGGACAGGAAACACCGGGGAGCTGTTTTTT CASSTFGTGNTGELFF
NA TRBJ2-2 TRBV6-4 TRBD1 TGTGCCAGCAGTGGACAGGGGGAGGCCACCGGGGAGCTGTTTTTT CASSGQGEATGELFF
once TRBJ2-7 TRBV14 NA TGTGCCAGCAGCCCGCAGGGTTACGAGCAGTACTTC CASSPQGYEQYF
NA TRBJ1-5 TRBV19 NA TGTGCCAGTAGTATAGACGTTCATCAGCCCCAGCATTTT CASSIDVHQPQHF
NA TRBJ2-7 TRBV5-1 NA TGCGCCAGCAGCTCGCAGACAGGAGACGACTACGAGCAGTACTTC CASSSQTGDDYEQYF
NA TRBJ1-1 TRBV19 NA TGTGCCAGTAGTAGAGGGGGGGTCCGGCTTACTGAAGCTTTCTTT CASSRGGVRLTEAFF
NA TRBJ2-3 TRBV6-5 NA TGTGCCAGCAGTTACGGCAGCCGGGGAGATACGCAGTATTTT CASSYGSRGDTQYF
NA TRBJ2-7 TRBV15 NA TGTGCCACCAGCAGAGTGGGGGCTTTCTACGAGCAGTACTTC CATSRVGAFYEQYF
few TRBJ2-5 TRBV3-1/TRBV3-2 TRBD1 TGTGCCAGCAGCCGTGACAGGGGGCTGGAGACCCAGTACTTC CASSRDRGLETQYF
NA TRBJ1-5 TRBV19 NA TGTGCCAGTAGTATTCGCGGGCACCAGCCCCAGCATTTT CASSIRGHQPQHF
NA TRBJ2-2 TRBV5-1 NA TGCGCCAGCAGCTTGGTGGCGACACCGAACACCGGGGAGCTGTTTTTT CASSLVATPNTGELFF
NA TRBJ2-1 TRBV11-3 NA TGTGCCAGCAGCCTTAGACAGGAAAATGAGCAGTTCTTC CASSLRQENEQFF
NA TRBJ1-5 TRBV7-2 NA TGTGCCAGCAGCTTAGCCAGGGGAAATCAGCCCCAGCATTTT CASSLARGNQPQHF
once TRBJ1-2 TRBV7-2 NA TGTGCCAGCAGCGTGCCTAATCGAGAGATTTATGGCTACACCTTC CASSVPNREIYGYTF
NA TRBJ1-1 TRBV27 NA TGTGCCAGCAGTTTACTCCAGGGTAACACTGAAGCTTTCTTT CASSLLQGNTEAFF
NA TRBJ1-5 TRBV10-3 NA TGTGCCATCGCGGCGGTAAGGGGGGGGAACAATCAGCCCCAGCATTTT CAIAAVRGGNNQPQHF
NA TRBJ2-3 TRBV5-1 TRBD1 TGCGCCAGCCGCCGCACAGGGGGCCCTCGCACAGATACGCAGTATTTT CASRRTGGPRTDTQYF
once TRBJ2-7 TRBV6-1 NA TGTGCCAGCAGTGAAGCGTTCACGGGGTATGAGCAGTACTTC CASSEAFTGYEQYF
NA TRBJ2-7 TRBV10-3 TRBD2 TGTGCCATCAGGGCGGGAGGGTCCTACGAGCAGTACTTC CAIRAGGSYEQYF
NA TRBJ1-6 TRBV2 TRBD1 TGTGCCAGCAGTATACAGGGGGCGCAATTGAATTCACCCCTCCACTTT CASSIQGAQLNSPLHF
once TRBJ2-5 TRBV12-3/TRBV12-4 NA TGTGCCAGCAGGGACGGGGGAGAGACCCAGTACTTC CASRDGGETQYF
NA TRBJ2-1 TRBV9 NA TGTGCCAGCAGCGTAGTGCAGTCTAGCTGGTTCAATGAGCAGTTCTTC CASSVVQSSWFNEQFF
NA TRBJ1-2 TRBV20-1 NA TGCAGTGCTAGAGATAACTCCTACACCTTC CSARDNSYTF
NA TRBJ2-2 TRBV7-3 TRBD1 TGTGCCAGCAGCCGACAGGGTCCAGGTGGGGAGCTGTTTTTT CASSRQGPGGELFF
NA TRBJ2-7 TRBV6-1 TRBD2 TGTGCCAGCAGTGAATCTGTAGCGGGGGGCCCGAAGCAGTACTTC CASSESVAGGPKQYF
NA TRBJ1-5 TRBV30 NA TGTGCCTGGAGTGCCCGGGGAGATCAGCCCCAGCATTTT CAWSARGDQPQHF
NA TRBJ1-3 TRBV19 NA TGTGCCAGTAGAGAGTTCGGTGGAAACACCATATATTTT CASREFGGNTIYF
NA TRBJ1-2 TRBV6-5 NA TGTGCCAGCACCCCGGGTCCCACCAATACGGGCTACACCTTC CASTPGPTNTGYTF
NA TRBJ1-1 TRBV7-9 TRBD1 TGTGCCAGCAGCTTAGAAAGGACAGGGGTACCCTCGGGAGCTTTCTTT CASSLERTGVPSGAFF
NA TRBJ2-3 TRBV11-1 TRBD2 TGTGCCAGCAGCCCAGGGCTAGCGGGAGCAGCAGATACGCAGTATTTT CASSPGLAGAADTQYF
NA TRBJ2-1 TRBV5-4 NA TGTGCCAGCAGCTTTGACACTAGCTCCTACAATGAGCAGTTCTTC CASSFDTSSYNEQFF